This T cell receptor (beta chain) comes out of a study of cytomegalovirus exposure and HLA in healthy donors. Whole-study findings and limits: A link between a missense DCLRE1C variant and TCR beta V- and J-gene trimming emerged from a later analysis. In a later analysis, most CMV-associated TCR beta chains appeared HLA-restricted. Researchers had no immune exposure information except CMV serostatus available.

This CDR3 has 15 residues. CDR1 is SGHAT, CDR2 FQNNGV, per germline. The V gene lost 1 base and the J gene lost 4 bases, with 11 bases spanning the gap. Primers: 60 Vbeta forward and 13 Jbeta reverse. Repertoires were generated with immunoSEQ multiplex PCR, while TCRdb's copy carries only in-frame clones and drops some. Of roughly 200,000 clones in the sample, approximately 90% were seen once. About this clone itself: Its antigen is undetermined.

The sample was PBMCs. This clonotype originated in a boy aged 2 to 10 in good health and CMV-seronegative. The chain carries TRBV11-2 and TRBJ2-1; D possibly corresponds to TRBD1 (5 bases). The CDR3 DNA is TGTGCCAGCAGCTTAGGGGGCCCTCCTTACAATGAGCAGTTCTTC. Translation gives CASSLGGPPYNEQFF.